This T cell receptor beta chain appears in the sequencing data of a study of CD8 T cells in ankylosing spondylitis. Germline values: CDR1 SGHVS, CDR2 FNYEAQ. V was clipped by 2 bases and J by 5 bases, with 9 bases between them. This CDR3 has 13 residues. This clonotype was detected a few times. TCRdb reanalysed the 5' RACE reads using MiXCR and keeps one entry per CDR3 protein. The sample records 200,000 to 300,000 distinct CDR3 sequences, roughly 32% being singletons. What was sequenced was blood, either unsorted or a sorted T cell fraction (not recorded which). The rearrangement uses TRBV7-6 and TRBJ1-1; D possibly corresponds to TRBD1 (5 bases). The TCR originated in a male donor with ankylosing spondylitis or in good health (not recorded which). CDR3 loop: CASSLPGGTEAFF. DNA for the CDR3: TGTGCCAGCAGCTTACCTGGGGGAACTGAAGCTTTCTTT. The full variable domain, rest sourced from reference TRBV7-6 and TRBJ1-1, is GAGVSQSPRYKVTKRGQDVALRCDPISGHVSLYWYRQALGQGPEFLTYFNYEAQQDKSGLPNDRFSAERPEGSISTLTIQRTEQRDSAMYRCASSLPGGTEAFFGQGTRLTVV.